The 17 T cell receptor beta chains below were found in one sample sequenced in a study of OX40 agonist ivuxolimab in advanced cancers. Only in-frame clones appear in the TCRdb table, and some are missing; sequencing was by immunoSEQ multiplex PCR. The sample lists 90,000 to 100,000 clones; about four fifths were seen once. The material was CD4+ or CD8+ T cells sorted from blood, obtained in a trial of the OX40 agonist ivuxolimab. The origin of the receptors is an adult with an advanced solid tumor such as melanoma, head and neck, liver or kidney cancer.

The rearrangement uses TRBV15 and TRBJ1-4; no clear D gene. Trimming pared 0 bases from V and 0 bases from J, leaving 8 bases between. The CDR3 totals 16 residues. The germline V gene has CDR1 LNHNV and CDR2 YYDKDF (reference sequence). The chain's CDR3 is CATSRDLGATNEKLFF. The CDR3 DNA reads TGTGCCACCAGCAGAGATCTCGGGGCAACTAATGAAAAACTGTTTTTT.

V and J are TRBV4-3 and TRBJ1-1, with a possible D match to TRBD1 (6 bases). Germline V gene lookup returns CDR1 LGHNA and CDR2 YSLEER. The V end was cut by 0 bases, the J end by 2 bases, with 10 bases between. The CDR3 runs to 15 residues. CDR3 amino acids: CASSQDWGRNTEAFF. DNA for the CDR3: TGCGCCAGCAGCCAAGATTGGGGGCGAAACACTGAAGCTTTCTTT.

In this sample, this clone turned up a few times. The chain combines TRBV7-3 with TRBJ2-3, with a weak D call TRBD1 (5 bases). This CDR3 has 17 amino acids. From germline, CDR1 is SGHTA and CDR2 FQGTGA. Between the trimmed V and J ends, which lost 1 base and 4 bases, there was a span of 18 bases. CDR3 protein: CASSLKARVDGADTQYF. The CDR3 region has the DNA TGTGCCAGCAGCTTAAAAGCCAGGGTGGATGGGGCAGATACGCAGTATTTT.

The J gene is TRBJ1-3, the V gene TRBV6-4; D is uncertain. V dropped 5 bases and J dropped 2 bases, with 7 bases sitting between them. The CDR3 spans 13 residues. The germline CDR1 and CDR2 sequences are MRHNA and SNTAGT. The CDR3 DNA sequence: TGTGCCAGCAGTCTCGGGCCTGGAAACACCATATATTTT. Encoded protein: CASSLGPGNTIYF.

This chain joins TRBV15 and TRBJ2-3, with D possibly TRBD1 on 8 matching bases. CDR3 size: 17 residues. Between the trimmed V and J ends, which lost 5 bases and 8 bases, there was a span of 26 bases. CDR1 is LNHNV, CDR2 YYDKDF, per germline (reference sequence). The CDR3 DNA follows: TGTGCCACCAGCCGACCGGCCCGGACAGGGAGGGTCGGTACGCAGTATTTT. Translating it yields CATSRPARTGRVGTQYF.

This clone was found a few times. The rearrangement joins TRBV2 to TRBJ2-1; tentative D call: TRBD2 (5 bases). Trimming took 6 bases from V and 9 from J, leaving 18 bases between them. The CDR3 sequence is 14 residues long. Germline assignment: CDR1 SNHLY and CDR2 FYNNEI. The CDR3 protein is CASSASTSGGEQFF. The CDR3, as DNA: TGTGCCAGCAGCGCAAGCACTAGTGGAGGTGAGCAGTTCTTC. Looking up the rest from reference TRBV2 and TRBJ2-1 gives the full variable domain: EPEVTQTPSHQVTQMGQEVILRCVPISNHLYFYWYRQILGQKVEFLVSFYNNEISEKSEIFDDQFSVERPDGSNFTLKIRSTKLEDSAMYFCASSASTSGGEQFFGPGTRLTVL.

The chain joins TRBV6-5 to TRBJ1-3; D is unresolved. The V end lost 2 bases, the J end lost 0 bases, and 5 bases lay between the germline ends. The CDR3 is 14 amino acids. Germline V gives CDR1 MNHEY, CDR2 SVGAGI. The CDR3 loop reads CASSYESSGNTIYF. CDR3 bases: TGTGCCAGCAGTTACGAGAGCTCTGGAAACACCATATATTTT.

This clone was counted only a few times. This rearrangement joins TRBV28 to TRBJ1-2; D is uncertain. This CDR3 region has 11 residues. The V end lost 8 bases, the J end lost 2 bases, and 6 bases lay between the germline ends. Germline V gene sequence: CDR1 MDHEN, CDR2 SYDVKM. This CDR3 reads CASAINYGYTF. Written as DNA, the CDR3 is TGTGCCAGCGCCATCAACTATGGCTACACCTTC.

The chain couples TRBV4-2 to TRBJ1-6; D not resolved. Germline CDR1 LGHNA, CDR2 YNFKEQ. With 7 bases removed from V and 4 bases from J, the gap between germline ends came to 11 bases. CDR3 length equals 14 residues. Written as DNA, the CDR3 is TGTGCCAGCAAAGTAGGAGGGTATAATTCACCCCTCCACTTT. Translating it yields CASKVGGYNSPLHF.

This sequence joins TRBV19 and TRBJ2-2, with TRBD2 matching 7 bases. There are 15 residues in the CDR3. The germline V gene encodes CDR1 LNHDA and CDR2 SQIVND (reference sequence). The trim removed 1 base at V and 7 bases at J, leaving 6 bases unmatched. CDR3 nucleotide sequence: TGTGCCAGTAGTATAGTGGGGACGGGAGGCGGGGAGCTGTTTTTT. Its translation: CASSIVGTGGGELFF.

The chain has TRBV19 and TRBJ2-7; the D gene is possibly TRBD1 (6 bases). Trimming shortened V by 3 bases and J by 2 bases, and 14 bases separated the two germline ends. Germline V gene data show CDR1 as LNHDA and CDR2 as SQIVND (reference sequence). This CDR3 spans 15 amino acids. The CDR3 protein is CASSIGRGYPYEQYF. CDR3 coding DNA: TGTGCCAGTAGTATTGGTAGGGGGTATCCCTACGAGCAGTACTTC.

The chain couples TRBV5-1 to TRBJ2-2; TRBD2 matches 9 bases. Germline trimming cut 4 bases from V and 6 bases from J; bases unmatched to any gene: 16. The CDR3 contains 18 residues. Germline CDR1 and CDR2: SGHRS and YFSETQ. DNA of the CDR3: TGCGCCAGCAGCGGCCAGCTTCGGCTAGCGGGAACGCCCGGGGAGCTGTTTTTT. This codes for CASSGQLRLAGTPGELFF.

This clone was observed a handful of times. This chain connects TRBV7-2 to TRBJ1-6, with 11 bases fitting TRBD1. The ends lost 3 bases at V and 7 bases at J; junction bases unmatched: 2. Germline loops: CDR1 SGHTA, CDR2 FQGNSA. The CDR3 runs 15 residues. The CDR3 is CASSFRDRGNSPLHF. The CDR3 DNA is TGTGCCAGCAGCTTCCGGGACAGGGGGAATTCACCCCTCCACTTT.

V and J are TRBV19 and TRBJ2-3; a weak D match, TRBD1 (6 bases). V was trimmed by 6 bases and J by 1 base, leaving 11 bases between them. There are 14 residues in the CDR3. CDR1 and CDR2 (germline): LNHDA, SQIVND (reference sequence). CDR3 region: CASRFGGRTDTQYF. DNA of the CDR3: TGTGCCAGTAGATTTGGGGGCCGCACAGATACGCAGTATTTT.

The genes are TRBV7-2 and TRBJ2-5; perhaps D is TRBD1 or TRBD2 (5 bases each). The CDR3 contains 14 residues. V lost 5 bases to trimming and J lost 5 bases, with 15 bases between them. In germline, CDR1 is SGHTA, CDR2 FQGNSA. In DNA, the CDR3 is TGTGCCAGCAGCCCCAACCTGTGGGGGGAGACCCAGTACTTC. This codes for CASSPNLWGETQYF.

The chain links TRBV13 to TRBJ1-2; 7 bases are a match to TRBD1. From germline, CDR1 is PRHDT and CDR2 FYEKMQ (reference sequence). V lost 4 bases, J lost 4 bases, and 9 bases stayed unmatched. The CDR3 extends over 15 amino acids. The CDR3 reads CASSYNLQGSYGYTF. The CDR3 DNA sequence: TGTGCCAGCAGCTACAACTTACAGGGGTCCTATGGCTACACCTTC.

The rearrangement uses TRBV7-9 and TRBJ2-1; 9 bases align to TRBD2. V gave up 5 bases and J gave up 5 bases; unmatched junction bases: 7. The length of the CDR3 is 15 residues. The germline V gene encodes CDR1 SEHNR and CDR2 FQNEAQ (reference sequence). CDR3 protein: CASSGSGGRNNEQFF. The CDR3 DNA follows: TGTGCCAGCAGCGGGAGCGGGGGGCGGAACAATGAGCAGTTCTTC.